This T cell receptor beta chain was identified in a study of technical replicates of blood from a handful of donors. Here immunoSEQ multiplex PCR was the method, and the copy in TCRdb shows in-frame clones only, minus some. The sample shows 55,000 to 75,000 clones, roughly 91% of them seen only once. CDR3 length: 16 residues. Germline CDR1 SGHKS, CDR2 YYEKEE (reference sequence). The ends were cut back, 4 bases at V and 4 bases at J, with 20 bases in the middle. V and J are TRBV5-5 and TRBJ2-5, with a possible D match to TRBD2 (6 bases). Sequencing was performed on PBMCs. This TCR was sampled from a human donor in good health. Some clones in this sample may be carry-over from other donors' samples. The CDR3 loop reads CASSGGVAGSGETQYF. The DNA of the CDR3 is TGTGCCAGCAGCGGTGGAGTAGCCGGGAGCGGAGAGACCCAGTACTTC.